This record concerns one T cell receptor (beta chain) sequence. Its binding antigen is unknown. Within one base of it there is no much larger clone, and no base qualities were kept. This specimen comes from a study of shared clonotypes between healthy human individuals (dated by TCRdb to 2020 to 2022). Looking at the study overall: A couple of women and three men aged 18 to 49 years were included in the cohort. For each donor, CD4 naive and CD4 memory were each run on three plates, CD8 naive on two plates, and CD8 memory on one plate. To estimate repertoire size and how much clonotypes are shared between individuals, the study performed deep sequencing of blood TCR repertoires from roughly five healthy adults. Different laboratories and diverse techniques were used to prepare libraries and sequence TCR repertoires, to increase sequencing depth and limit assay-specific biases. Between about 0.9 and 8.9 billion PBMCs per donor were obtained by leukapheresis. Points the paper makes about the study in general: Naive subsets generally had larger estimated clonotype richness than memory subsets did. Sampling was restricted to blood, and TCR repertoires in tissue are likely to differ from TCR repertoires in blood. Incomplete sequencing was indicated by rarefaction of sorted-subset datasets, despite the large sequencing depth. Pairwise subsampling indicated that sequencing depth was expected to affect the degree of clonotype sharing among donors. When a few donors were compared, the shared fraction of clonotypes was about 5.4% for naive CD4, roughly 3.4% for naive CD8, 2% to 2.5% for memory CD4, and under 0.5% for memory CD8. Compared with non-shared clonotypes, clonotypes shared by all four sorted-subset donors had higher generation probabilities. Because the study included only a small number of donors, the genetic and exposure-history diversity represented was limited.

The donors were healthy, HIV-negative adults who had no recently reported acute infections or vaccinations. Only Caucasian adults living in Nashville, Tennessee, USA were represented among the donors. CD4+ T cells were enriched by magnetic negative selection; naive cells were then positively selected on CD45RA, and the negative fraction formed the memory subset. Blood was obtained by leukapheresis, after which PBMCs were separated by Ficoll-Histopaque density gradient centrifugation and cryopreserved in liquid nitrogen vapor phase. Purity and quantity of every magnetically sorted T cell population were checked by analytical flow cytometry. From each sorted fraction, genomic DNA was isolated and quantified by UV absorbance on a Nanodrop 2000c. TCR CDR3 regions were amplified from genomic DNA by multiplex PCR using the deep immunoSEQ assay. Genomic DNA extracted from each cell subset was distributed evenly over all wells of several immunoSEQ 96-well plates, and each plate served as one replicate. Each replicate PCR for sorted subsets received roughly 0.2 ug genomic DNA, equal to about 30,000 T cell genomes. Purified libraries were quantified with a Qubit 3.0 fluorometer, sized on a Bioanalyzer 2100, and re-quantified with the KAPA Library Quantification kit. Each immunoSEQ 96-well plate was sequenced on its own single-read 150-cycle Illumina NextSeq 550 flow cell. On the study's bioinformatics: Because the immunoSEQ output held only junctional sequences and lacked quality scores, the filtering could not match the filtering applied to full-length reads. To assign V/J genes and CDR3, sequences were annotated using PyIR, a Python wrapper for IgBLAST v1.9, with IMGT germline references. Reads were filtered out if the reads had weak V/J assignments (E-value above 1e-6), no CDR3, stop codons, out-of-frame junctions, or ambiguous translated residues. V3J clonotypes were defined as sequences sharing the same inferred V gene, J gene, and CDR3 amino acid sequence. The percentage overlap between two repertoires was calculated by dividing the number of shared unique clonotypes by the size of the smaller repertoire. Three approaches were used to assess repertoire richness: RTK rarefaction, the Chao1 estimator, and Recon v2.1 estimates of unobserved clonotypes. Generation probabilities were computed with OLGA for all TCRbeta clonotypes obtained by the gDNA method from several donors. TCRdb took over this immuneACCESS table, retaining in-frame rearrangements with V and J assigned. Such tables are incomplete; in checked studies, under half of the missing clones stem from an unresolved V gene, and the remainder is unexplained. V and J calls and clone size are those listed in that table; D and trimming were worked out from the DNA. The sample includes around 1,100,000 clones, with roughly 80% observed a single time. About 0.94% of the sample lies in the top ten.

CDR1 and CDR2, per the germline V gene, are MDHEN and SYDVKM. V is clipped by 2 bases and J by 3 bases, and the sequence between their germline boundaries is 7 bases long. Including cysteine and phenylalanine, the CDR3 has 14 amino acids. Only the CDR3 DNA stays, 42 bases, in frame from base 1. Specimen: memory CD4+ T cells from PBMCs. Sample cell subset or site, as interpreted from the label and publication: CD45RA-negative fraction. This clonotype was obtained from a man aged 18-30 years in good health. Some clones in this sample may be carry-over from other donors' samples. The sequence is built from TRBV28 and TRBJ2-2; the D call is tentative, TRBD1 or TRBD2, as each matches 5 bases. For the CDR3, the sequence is CASSLGGYTGELFF. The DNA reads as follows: TGTGCCAGCAGTTTAGGGGGATACACCGGGGAGCTGTTTTTT.